This T cell receptor (beta chain) is from a study of T cell responses to AZD1222 COVID-19 vaccine (dated by TCRdb to about 2021). For the study in its entirety: TCR sequencing was performed for approximately 240 trial participants, of whom about 200 were given two doses of AZD1222 and some 26 were given two doses of MenACWY control vaccine. Trial participants were enrolled by age into 18-55, 56-69 and 70-plus year subgroups, with approximately 150, 28 and 58 TCR-sequenced participants respectively. Overall study outcomes, separate from this receptor: Epitopes outside the regions mutated in the B.1.351 and B.1.1.7 variants were reportedly recognized by nearly half of the unique spike-specific TCRs. No day 14 peak-response samples were available, so repertoires were characterized only after the peak T cell response. In the small 56-69-year group, the increase in depth fell short of significance, most likely because of low power. Conclusions about previously exposed vaccinees are limited because only five to seven AZD1222 recipients were SARS-CoV-2 seropositive at baseline. Participants were mostly white British and included more females than males, and it was suggested by the authors that clonal diversity may have been underestimated. After two AZD1222 doses, both the breadth and the depth of spike-specific TCRs were significantly higher than at day 0 and than in MenACWY recipients. CD4 TCRs associated with the vaccine covered the entire spike protein, and the dominant responses were in regions 160-218 and 743-854.

The CDR3 regions of human TCRbeta chains were analyzed by immunosequencing. In the authors' own workflow: TCRs in the repertoires were compared against a reference library of SARS-CoV-2-specific TCRs that had been generated with the MIRA antigen-specificity platform. Breadth was defined as the fraction of unique TCRs that were SARS-CoV-2-associated. Depth was defined as the fraction of total T cells that were SARS-CoV-2-associated. Using the MIRA data, each spike-specific TCR was mapped to the spike region that the TCR reacts to and placed in a CD4 or CD8 class. Log10-transformed breadth and depth values were compared by one-way ANOVA with Sidak's multiple comparisons tests. TCRdb provides this immuneACCESS table in a form limited to in-frame rearrangements. Some clones are lacking; in checked studies, under half of them reflect an unresolved V gene, and why the rest are absent is not known. The V and J calls and clone size were taken over from that table, and D and trimming were inferred from the DNA. This sample comprises 80,000 or so clones, about 92% of them detected only once. Roughly 4.7% of the sample is in the top ten clones.

Concerning this clone itself: The target of this receptor is not known. No much larger clone is present one base from it, and per-base qualities are unavailable.

CDR1 and CDR2 were assigned from the germline V gene as SNHLY and FYNNEI. V loses 4 bases at its end and J loses 1 base; junction bases beyond the gene matches: 8. The CDR3 goes from the cysteine to the phenylalanine over 16 residues. Only the CDR3 DNA stays, 48 bases, in frame from base 1. What this sample's time point label stands for: about 28 days (+/-7) after the second vaccine dose. AZD1222 recipients given second doses at about 4 weeks or at about 12 weeks were pooled, since spike-specific TCR depth and breadth were not found to differ between the two schedules. Samples from vaccinated people were obtained from the UK trials COV001 and COV002, which included a single-blind randomized controlled phase 2/3 trial of AZD1222 (ChAdOx1 nCoV-19) in healthy adults. Trial participant PBMC samples were collected at day 0 and day 28 after the second dose for TCRbeta chain sequencing.

This sequence originates from an adult who received the AZD1222 COVID-19 vaccine. This chain is built from TRBV2 and TRBJ2-3; TRBD2 agrees with 7 junctional bases. Material: peripheral blood, obtained 28 days after the second AZD1222 dose. The CDR3 loop reads CASSARSGVGTDTQYF. The nucleotide sequence reads as follows: TGTGCCAGCAGTGCCCGGAGCGGGGTCGGCACAGATACGCAGTATTTT.